The next 9 T cell receptor beta chains were all read from a single sample in a study of early T cells in non-severe SARS-CoV-2 infection. TCRdb passed the 5' RACE reads through MiXCR, listing each CDR3 protein once. The sample shows 50,000 to 65,000 distinct CDR3 sequences, about 11% of them seen only once. This material consisted of whole blood, taken at baseline. The receptors were gathered from an adult who was a healthcare worker with PCR-confirmed SARS-CoV-2 infection or an uninfected control (not recorded which).

In this sample, this clonotype turned up a few times. V usage is TRBV12-3 or TRBV12-4 and J usage is TRBJ2-7; 9 positions match TRBD2. The CDR3 has 15 residues. Trimming at V came to 3 bases and at J to 2 bases, leaving 5 bases not matched to a gene. The CDR3 sequence: CASSLRAGGPYEQYF. CDR3 in DNA: TGTGCCAGCAGTTTGAGGGCGGGGGGGCCCTACGAGCAGTACTTC.

This clonotype showed up many times. The chain links TRBV20-1 to TRBJ2-5, with 14 bases aligning to TRBD2. J gave up 4 bases and V 4 bases, and 8 bases lay outside the gene matches. The CDR3 is 16 residues long. Germline-derived CDR1 and CDR2 are DFQATT and SNEGSKA (reference sequence). CDR3 sequence: CSATTSGGAGGETQYF. The CDR3 DNA is TGCAGTGCTACGACTAGCGGGGGGGCCGGAGGAGAGACCCAGTACTTC.

This clonotype appeared a few times. The gene calls are TRBV7-2 and TRBJ2-3; the match to TRBD2 covers 11 bases. V lost 5 bases, J lost 1 base, and 11 bases stayed unmatched. The V gene's germline CDR1 is SGHTA and CDR2 FQGNSA. The CDR3 is 18 residues long. This chain's CDR3 is CASSLRASGGRGTDTQYF. The CDR3 DNA reads as TGTGCCAGCAGCCTACGGGCTAGCGGGGGGAGGGGCACAGATACGCAGTATTTT.

As DNA, the CDR3 is TGTGCCAGCAGCTTAGTAGCAAGGCAGTTCTTC. Translated, it gives CASSLVARQFF. This chain joins TRBV7-8 and TRBJ2-1; unclear D gene. V was trimmed by 1 base and J by 12 bases, leaving 7 bases between them. The CDR3 has 11 residues. CDR1 is SGHVS and CDR2 is FQNEAQ in the germline V gene.

This clonotype was found many times. The V call is TRBV30, the J call TRBJ1-1, with D possibly TRBD1 on 6 matching bases. Deletions cut 3 bases from V and 4 bases from J, with 9 bases between. Germline loops: CDR1 GTSNPN, CDR2 SVGIG (reference sequence). The CDR3 spans 12 residues. The CDR3 coding sequence is TGTGCCTGGAGAGGGGGGGGCACTGAAGCTTTCTTT. Amino acid sequence: CAWRGGGTEAFF.

V is TRBV7-9 and J is TRBJ2-1, with 8 bases aligning to TRBD1. This CDR3 comprises 15 residues. Germline trimming cut 5 bases from V and 2 bases from J; bases unmatched to any gene: 5. Germline V lookup: CDR1 SEHNR, CDR2 FQNEAQ (reference sequence). The CDR3 protein is CASSLSTGAYNEQFF. CDR3 nucleotides: TGTGCCAGCAGCCTCTCGACAGGGGCCTACAATGAGCAGTTCTTC.

The chain has TRBV11-2 and TRBJ2-3; D gene unclear. The V gene lost 2 bases and the J gene lost 3 bases, with 3 bases spanning the gap. Germline CDR1 is SGHAT and CDR2 is FQNNGV. The CDR3 totals 12 residues. The CDR3 sequence is CASSLMTDTQYF. In DNA, the CDR3 is TGTGCCAGCAGCTTAATGACAGATACGCAGTATTTT.

The rearrangement uses TRBV14 and TRBJ2-7; the D gene could be TRBD1 or TRBD2 (5 bases each). This CDR3 contains 15 residues. V dropped 4 bases and J dropped 4 bases, with 17 bases sitting between them. Germline values: CDR1 SGHDN, CDR2 FVKESK. The DNA for the CDR3 is TGTGCCAGCAGCCCCGGGGACCGCAGCCTTTACGAGCAGTACTTC. It encodes CASSPGDRSLYEQYF.

This clonotype was recorded a few times. This chain links TRBV10-3 with TRBJ1-2; maybe TRBD1 (5 bases). V was clipped by 2 bases and J by 7 bases, with 11 bases between them. Germline-derived CDR1 and CDR2 are ENHRY and SYGVKD. This CDR3 has 13 residues. As DNA, the CDR3 is TGTGCCATCAGTGAGCCGAACGGGGCTGGCTACACCTTC. Translation gives CAISEPNGAGYTF.